This T cell receptor beta chain originates from a study of GPR56 and killer-like receptors on CD4 memory cells (dated by TCRdb to about 2019). About the study as a whole: It was proposed in the study that human CD4+ memory T-cell differentiation and cytokine production potential are marked by progressive acquisition of KLRB1, KLRG1, GPR56 and then KLRF1. Healthy blood donors in the study were described as age-matched to the liver disease patients, whose median age was 68 years.

Before TCRbeta sequencing, fluorescence-activated cell sorting was used to enrich five KLR/GPR56-defined CD4+ populations. To test a linear memory differentiation pathway, the researchers sequenced TCRbeta repertoires from five CD4+ T-cell subsets that were defined by expression of KLRB1, KLRG1, GPR56 and KLRF1. TCR-sequenced cells came from peripheral blood of healthy control individuals, reported as five donors in the TCRbeta analysis figure. Heparinized peripheral blood was collected, and every sample was processed within one hour of being retrieved. To isolate peripheral blood mononuclear cells, blood was diluted 1:2 in PBS and put through Biocoll density gradient centrifugation at room temperature. CD4+ T cells were enriched from freshly isolated PBMCs by magnetic sorting with anti-CD4 MicroBeads before flow sorting. A BD FACSAria II was used to sort CD4+ T cells, enriched from the PBMCs of healthy donors, according to marker expression. Surface staining used anti-KLRB1 clone 191B8, anti-KLRF1 clone 4A4.D10 and anti-KLRG1 clone REA261 antibodies from Miltenyi Biotec.

Instrument used: Illumina HiSeq 2500. For construction of sequencing libraries, the recombined TCRbeta locus was amplified according to a previously published PCR protocol. For the original study's pipeline: Reads whose average quality score was below 30 were removed, and the reads that remained were processed with IMSEQ. Each clonotype was defined by Vbeta gene, Jbeta gene and CDR3 amino acid sequence. Repertoire overlap between populations was quantified with the Morisita-Horn index computed on the top 100 expanded clones. Renyi diversity profiles, calculated on the top 100 expanded clones, were used to assess clonal diversity. One entry per CDR3 protein sequence results from the TCRdb reprocessing of the reads, with DNA left out. The V and J calls reflect TCRdb's pipeline rather than the authors' work. This specimen's table enumerates under 2,500 distinct CDR3 sequences. The ten largest clones represent about 5.2% of the sample.

Results the study describes overall, beyond this receptor: Clones dominating late populations 4 and 5 were also found in early populations 1 and 2, which the authors took as evidence for linear differentiation. TCR repertoire overlap was especially strong between late populations 4 and 5, and population 3 also partly overlapped. Low clonal frequency was observed in the marker-negative population, and a progressive increase in clonal frequency, with a corresponding decrease in TCRbeta diversity, was observed along the proposed pathway. Rather than full repertoires, only the 100 most expanded clones per population were included in the diversity and similarity analyses.

Going by frequency alone, this clonotype is medium-sized (0.01 to 0.1%); a count is unavailable. This receptor's antigen is unknown. The CDR3 measures 13 amino acids from cysteine to phenylalanine. The record lacks a DNA sequence. In the germline V gene, CDR1 corresponds to MNHEY and CDR2 to SVGEGT. Sequencing was performed on memory CD4+ T cells from blood. The chain couples TRBV6-2 or TRBV6-3 to TRBJ1-1. The sequence derives from a human donor in good health. The CDR3 region: CASSNFGNTEAFF.